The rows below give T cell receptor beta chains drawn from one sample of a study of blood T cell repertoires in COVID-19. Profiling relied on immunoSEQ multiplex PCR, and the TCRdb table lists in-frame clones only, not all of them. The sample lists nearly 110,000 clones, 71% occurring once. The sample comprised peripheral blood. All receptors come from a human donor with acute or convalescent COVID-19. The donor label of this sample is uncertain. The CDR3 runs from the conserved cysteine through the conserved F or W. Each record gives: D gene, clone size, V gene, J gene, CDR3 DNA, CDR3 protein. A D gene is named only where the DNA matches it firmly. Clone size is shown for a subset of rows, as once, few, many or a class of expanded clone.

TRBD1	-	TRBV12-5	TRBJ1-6	TGTGCTAGTGGTGGGACAGGGTTTGAGTCACCCCTCCACTTT	CASGGTGFESPLHF
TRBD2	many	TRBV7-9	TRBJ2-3	TGTGCCAGCAGATCATTCGGCGGGGGGGCCGGGGCAGATACGCAGTATTTT	CASRSFGGGAGADTQYF
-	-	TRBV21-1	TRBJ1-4	TGTGCCAGCAGCAAAATCGCGAGGGAAACTAATGAAAAACTGTTTTTT	CASSKIARETNEKLFF
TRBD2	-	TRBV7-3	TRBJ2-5	TGTGCCAGCAGCTTAAATAGCGGGAAAGAGACCCAGTACTTC	CASSLNSGKETQYF
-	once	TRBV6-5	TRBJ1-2	TGTGCCAGCAGTAGCCACAGGGTGGGCTATGGCTACACCTTC	CASSSHRVGYGYTF
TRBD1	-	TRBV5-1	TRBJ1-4	TGCGCCAGCAGCGCGACCCCGGGACAGGGAAATGAAAAACTGTTTTTT	CASSATPGQGNEKLFF
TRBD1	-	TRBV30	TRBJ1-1	TGTGCCTGGAGTTTGGGACAGGGGGACACTGAAGCTTTCTTT	CAWSLGQGDTEAFF
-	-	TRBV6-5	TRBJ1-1	TGTGCCAGCAGTTACTCGATACAGGGAGGGACTGAAGCTTTCTTT	CASSYSIQGGTEAFF
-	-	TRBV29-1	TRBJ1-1	TGCAGCGTTGATCAGAACACTGAAGCTTTCTTT	CSVDQNTEAFF
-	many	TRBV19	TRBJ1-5	TGTGCCAGTAGTCGTGTTGGGCCGGGGAGGGGACAGCCCCAGCATTTT	CASSRVGPGRGQPQHF
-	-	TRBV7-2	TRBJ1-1	TGTGCCAGCAGCTTAGAGGAGGGAAGTGAAGCTTTCTTT	CASSLEEGSEAFF
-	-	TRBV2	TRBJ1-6	TGTGCCAGCAGTTACAGCTACATGTGTTTT	CASSYSYMCF
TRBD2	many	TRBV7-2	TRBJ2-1	TGTGCCAGCAACTATAGGAGCGGGGGCTCCTCTCGATACAATGAGCAGTTCTTC	CASNYRSGGSSRYNEQFF
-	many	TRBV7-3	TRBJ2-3	TGTGCCAGCAGCTTAGGGCAGAGCACAGATACGCAGTATTTT	CASSLGQSTDTQYF
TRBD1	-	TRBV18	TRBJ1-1	TGTGCCAGCTCACCACGGGGACAGGGGTTGGACACTGAAGCTTTCTTT	CASSPRGQGLDTEAFF
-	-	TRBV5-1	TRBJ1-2	TGCGCCAGCAGCTTGATTACAGGCGGCTACACCTTC	CASSLITGGYTF
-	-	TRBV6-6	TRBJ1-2	TGTGCCAGCAGTCCGGACAGAGCTGGCTACACCTTC	CASSPDRAGYTF
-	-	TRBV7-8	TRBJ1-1	TGTGCCAGCAGCTTATCGGGTCGGGGGAACACTGAAGCTTTCTTT	CASSLSGRGNTEAFF
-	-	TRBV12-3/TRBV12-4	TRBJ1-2	TGTGCCAGTAAGGGGTTAGAAGGCTACACCTTC	CASKGLEGYTF
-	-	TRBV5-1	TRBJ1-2	TGCGCCAGCAGCTTGTGGGGCGCGGGGGGCTACACCTTC	CASSLWGAGGYTF
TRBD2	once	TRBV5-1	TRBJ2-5	TGCGCCAGCAGCCCTTCCGGACTAGCGGGGATTCTGTACTTC	CASSPSGLAGILYF
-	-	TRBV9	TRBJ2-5	TGTGCCAGCAGCGCGACCCAGCGGCAAGAGACCCAGTACTTC	CASSATQRQETQYF
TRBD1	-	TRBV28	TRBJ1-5	TGTGCCAGCACCTCGACAGGGGGCGAGTTAGCTCAGCATTTT	CASTSTGGELAQHF
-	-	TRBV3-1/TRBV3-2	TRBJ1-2	TGTGCCAGCAGCCAAGATAGGGGCAGGGCGGTCTATGGCTACACCTTC	CASSQDRGRAVYGYTF
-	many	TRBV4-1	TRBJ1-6	TGCGCCAGCAGCCAAGATGGCAGCAGAAAAAGGCGGGTACCCCTCCACTTT	CASSQDGSRKRRVPLHF
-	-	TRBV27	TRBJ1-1	TGTGCCAGCAGTTTAGATCACATGAACACTGAAGCTTTCTTT	CASSLDHMNTEAFF
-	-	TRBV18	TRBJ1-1	TGTGCCAGCTCACCCTCGAACACTGAAGCTTTCTTT	CASSPSNTEAFF
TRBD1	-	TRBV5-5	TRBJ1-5	TGTGCCAGCAGCCCCGGTGGGGACAGCTATCAGCCCCAGCATTTT	CASSPGGDSYQPQHF
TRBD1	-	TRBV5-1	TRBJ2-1	TGCGCCAGCAGCTTGGACGGGACAGGGTACTCCTACAATGAGCAGTTCTTC	CASSLDGTGYSYNEQFF
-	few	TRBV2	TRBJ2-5	TGTGCCAGCACAGGCGGGCTGGGGACACCGGGGCAAGAGACCCAGTACTTC	CASTGGLGTPGQETQYF
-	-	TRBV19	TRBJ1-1	TGTGCCACGGTGACAACCTTGAACACTGAAGCTTTCTTT	CATVTTLNTEAFF
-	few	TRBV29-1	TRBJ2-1	TGCAGCGTTGCTACAGGGTACAATGAGCAGTTCTTC	CSVATGYNEQFF
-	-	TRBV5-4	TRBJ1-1	TGTGCCAGCAGCTTAGGTGAGACACCGAACACTGAAGCTTTCTTT	CASSLGETPNTEAFF
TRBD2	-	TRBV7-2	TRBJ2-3	TGTGCCAGCAGCCCCCTAGCGGGGGGGCGCACAGATACGCAGTATTTT	CASSPLAGGRTDTQYF
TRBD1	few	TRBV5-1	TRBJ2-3	TGCGCCAGCAGCTTAGGAACAGGGGATTTGGGCACAGATACGCAGTATTTT	CASSLGTGDLGTDTQYF
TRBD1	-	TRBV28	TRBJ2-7	TGTGCCAGCAGTTTACGCGGGACAGGGGGTTTCTACGAGCAGTACTTC	CASSLRGTGGFYEQYF
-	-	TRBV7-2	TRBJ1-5	TGTGCCAGCAGCTTAGCGCTCAGGGAGGTCAGCAATCAGCCCCAGCATTTT	CASSLALREVSNQPQHF
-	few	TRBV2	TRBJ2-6	TGTGCCAGCAGTGGGACAACTGGGGCCAACGTCCTGACTTTC	CASSGTTGANVLTF
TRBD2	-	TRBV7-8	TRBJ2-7	TGTGCCAGCAGCCGGACTAGCGGGTACGAGCAGTACTTC	CASSRTSGYEQYF
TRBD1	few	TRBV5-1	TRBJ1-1	TGCGCCAGCAGCTTGGCCGCGACAGGGCGGGGCACTGAAGCTTTCTTT	CASSLAATGRGTEAFF
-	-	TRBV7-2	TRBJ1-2	TGTGCCAGCAGCTTAGATCAGGGGCCCTATGGCTACACCTTC	CASSLDQGPYGYTF
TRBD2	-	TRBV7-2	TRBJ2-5	TGTGCCAGCAGCCCCCAAACTAGCGGGGTACGGACCCAGTACTTC	CASSPQTSGVRTQYF
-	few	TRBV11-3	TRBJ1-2	TGTGCCAGCAGCGATAGAGGGTATGGCTACACCTTC	CASSDRGYGYTF
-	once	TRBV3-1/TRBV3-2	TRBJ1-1	TGTGCCAGCAGCCATGGTAGGAGCACTGAAGCTTTCTTT	CASSHGRSTEAFF
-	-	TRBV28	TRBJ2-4	TGTGCCAGCAGTTTGGCGGGGGCGTACGGGTCCAAAAACATTCAGTACTTC	CASSLAGAYGSKNIQYF
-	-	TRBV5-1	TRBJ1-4	TGCGCCAGCAGCTTGGACCCAGGGGTAGATGAAAAACTGTTTTTT	CASSLDPGVDEKLFF
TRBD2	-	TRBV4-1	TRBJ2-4	TGCGCCAGCAGCCGACTAAGCGGGGGCAACAAAAACATTCAGTACTTC	CASSRLSGGNKNIQYF
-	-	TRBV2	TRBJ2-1	TGTGCCAGCGGGGGCAGCTCCTACAATGAGCAGTTCTTC	CASGGSSYNEQFF
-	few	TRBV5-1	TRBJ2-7	TGCGCCAGCAGCTTGGATGGGCAGGGCATCGGCGAGCAGTACTTC	CASSLDGQGIGEQYF
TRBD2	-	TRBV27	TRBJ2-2	TGTGCCAGCAGTTTATCGATAGGGCTAGCGGGGGGCACCGGGGAGCTGTTTTTT	CASSLSIGLAGGTGELFF
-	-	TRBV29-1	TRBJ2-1	TGCAGCGTTGCCGTACGGGGTGCGTTTAATGAGCAGTTCTTC	CSVAVRGAFNEQFF
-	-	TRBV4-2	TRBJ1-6	TGTGCCAGCAGCCAAGTGCATAAGGGGGATTCACCCCTCCACTTT	CASSQVHKGDSPLHF